This passage covers 22 T cell receptor beta chains from one sample sequenced in a study of cytomegalovirus exposure and HLA in healthy donors. Primers for the PCR totalled 60 Vbeta and 13 Jbeta. Clones were sequenced by immunoSEQ multiplex PCR, and TCRdb holds only the in-frame ones, with some missing. In the table there are 98,000 or so clones, around 10% of which are singletons. The source material was PBMCs. The receptors originated from a man in his forties in good health and CMV-seropositive.

This clone has just a few counts. CDR3: CASSYRVTDTQYF. The CDR3 nucleotides read TGTGCCAGCAGTTACCGAGTCACAGATACGCAGTATTTT. The V call is TRBV6-6, the J call TRBJ2-3; D is undetermined. Trimming cost V 2 bases and J 2 bases, with 5 bases left between them. Germline-derived CDR1 and CDR2 are MNHNY and SVGAGI (reference sequence). This CDR3 has 13 amino acids.

This chain connects TRBV18 to TRBJ2-1; D is perhaps TRBD1 (6 bases). Per germline, CDR1 KGHSH and CDR2 LQKENI. The CDR3 has 17 amino acids. The V gene lost 4 bases and the J gene lost 4 bases, with 20 bases spanning the gap. This CDR3 is CASSHPTGGFYYNEQFF. CDR3 nucleotides: TGTGCCAGCTCACACCCGACAGGCGGTTTTTATTACAATGAGCAGTTCTTC.

The chain uses TRBV19 and TRBJ2-2; D may be TRBD2 (5 bases). The CDR3 is 14 amino acids. Germline-derived CDR1 and CDR2 are LNHDA and SQIVND (reference sequence). V dropped 4 bases and J dropped 5 bases, with 11 bases sitting between them. The CDR3 DNA reads TGTGCCAGTAGTACCGTTACGGGGACCGGGGAGCTGTTTTTT. This translates into CASSTVTGTGELFF.

V gene TRBV7-3 combines with J gene TRBJ2-5; 13 bases map to TRBD2. The CDR3 extends over 18 amino acids. J gave up 4 bases and V 6 bases, and 14 bases lay outside the gene matches. Germline assignment: CDR1 SGHTA and CDR2 FQGTGA. Here the CDR3 reads CASSSLLQLAGGGETQYF. For the CDR3, the DNA is TGTGCCAGCAGTAGCCTATTACAACTAGCGGGAGGGGGAGAGACCCAGTACTTC.

About this clone itself: One end of the junction fails to match germline, which may point to a read error. V is TRBV27 and J is TRBJ2-3, with D unresolved. Germline V gives CDR1 MNHEY, CDR2 SMNVEV (reference sequence). CDR3 size: 14 residues. CDR3 in amino acids: CASTELPLTDAQYF. The CDR3 DNA follows: TGTGCCAGCACAGAGCTCCCCCTCACAGATGCGCAGTATTTT.

This clone was seen only a few times. The V call is TRBV28, the J call TRBJ1-5; D is ambiguous. Germline CDR1 is MDHEN and CDR2 is SYDVKM. The V gene lost 6 bases and the J gene lost 0 bases, with 18 bases spanning the gap. The CDR3 sequence is 17 residues long. The CDR3 DNA is TGTGCCAGCAGCGGAGCTCGTATTCGGGATAGCAATCAGCCCCAGCATTTT. Its protein is CASSGARIRDSNQPQHF.

V gene TRBV30 combines with J gene TRBJ2-2; TRBD2 matches 8 bases. Losses at the gene ends were 2 bases for V and 6 bases for J; bases not matched to a gene: 11. The germline CDR1 and CDR2 sequences are GTSNPN and SVGIG (reference sequence). The length of the CDR3 is 16 residues. This chain's CDR3 is CAWSSPGLGLSGELFF. CDR3 sequence (DNA): TGTGCCTGGAGTTCACCGGGACTAGGATTGTCCGGGGAGCTGTTTTTT.

This sequence joins TRBV5-4 and TRBJ2-3, with 9 bases identical to TRBD2. V was pared by 1 base and J by 7 bases, with 7 bases of the junction left unmatched. The CDR3 is 15 residues long. The V gene's germline CDR1 is SGHNT and CDR2 YYREEE (reference sequence). CDR3 region: CASSLSQREVYTQYF. DNA for the CDR3: TGTGCCAGCAGCTTGAGTCAGCGGGAGGTATATACGCAGTATTTT. The full variable domain, its missing parts supplied by reference TRBV5-4 and TRBJ2-3, is ETGVTQSPTHLIKTRGQQVTLRCSSQSGHNTVSWYQQALGQGPQFIFQYYREEENGRGNFPPRFSGLQFPNYSSELNVNALELDDSALYLCASSLSQREVYTQYFGPGTRLTVL.

This chain uses TRBV2 with TRBJ2-1; 12 nucleotides align to TRBD2. The CDR3 covers 13 residues. Germline CDR1 and CDR2: SNHLY and FYNNEI. J was trimmed by 9 bases and V by 5 bases; bases with no gene match: 2. CDR3 DNA: TGTGCCAGCAGTAGACTAGCGGGAGCTGAGCAGTTCTTC. Translating it yields CASSRLAGAEQFF. Complete variable domain (other parts from reference TRBV2 and TRBJ2-1): EPEVTQTPSHQVTQMGQEVILRCVPISNHLYFYWYRQILGQKVEFLVSFYNNEISEKSEIFDDQFSVERPDGSNFTLKIRSTKLEDSAMYFCASSRLAGAEQFFGPGTRLTVL.

The V call is TRBV6-5, the J call TRBJ2-7; 8 bases line up with TRBD1. CDR3 size: 13 residues. Looked up from germline, CDR1 is MNHEY and CDR2 is SVGAGI. V shed 6 bases, J shed 4 bases, and the junction held 5 bases outside the gene matches. The CDR3 DNA reads as TGTGCCAGCAGCACTCAGGGGGCGTACGAGCAGTACTTC. It yields the protein CASSTQGAYEQYF.

The chain links TRBV7-2 to TRBJ2-6; possible D gene TRBD1, 6 bases. This CDR3 spans 14 amino acids. The V end was cut by 5 bases, the J end by 4 bases, with 9 bases between. Germline loops: CDR1 SGHTA, CDR2 FQGNSA. CDR3 region: CASSLGQGANVLTF. The DNA of the CDR3 is TGTGCCAGCAGCCTCGGACAGGGGGCCAACGTCCTGACTTTC.

This clone has a handful of counts. The chain couples TRBV30 to TRBJ1-1, with a weak D call TRBD1 (5 bases). The CDR3 has 14 residues. Looked up from germline, CDR1 is GTSNPN and CDR2 is SVGIG (reference sequence). Trimming left V 4 bases short and J 6 bases short, with 18 bases between. The chain's CDR3 is CAWIPGLGGAEAFF. The CDR3 coding sequence is TGTGCCTGGATTCCAGGCCTTGGGGGGGCTGAAGCTTTCTTT.

The gene calls are TRBV5-5 and TRBJ2-3, with unresolved D. Germline CDR1 reads SGHKS; CDR2 reads YYEKEE (reference sequence). The CDR3 has 15 amino acids. V lost 3 bases and J 8 bases, leaving 19 bases between the germline ends. CDR3 DNA: TGTGCCAGCAGCTCCTGGGCCGACCTTGTGACTACGCAGTATTTT. As protein: CASSSWADLVTTQYF. The full variable domain, completed using reference TRBV5-5 and TRBJ2-3, is DAGVTQSPTHLIKTRGQQVTLRCSPISGHKSVSWYQQVLGQGPQFIFQYYEKEERGRGNFPDRFSARQFPNYSSELNVNALLLGDSALYLCASSSWADLVTTQYFGPGTRLTVL.

The V call is TRBV5-4, the J call TRBJ1-1; a possible D gene is TRBD1 (5 bases). V gave up 3 bases and J gave up 3 bases, with 15 bases separating them. The CDR3 runs 15 residues. Germline CDR1 and CDR2: SGHNT and YYREEE (reference sequence). The CDR3 nucleotides are TGTGCCAGCAGCTCGATACCGCGGACACACACTGAAGCTTTCTTT. Its translation: CASSSIPRTHTEAFF.

This clone was recorded a few times. The chain is built from TRBV5-1 and TRBJ1-4; the D gene is possibly TRBD1 (6 bases). The ends were cut back, 4 bases at V and 6 bases at J, with 13 bases in the middle. Germline V gene lookup returns CDR1 SGHRS and CDR2 YFSETQ. The CDR3 is 14 residues long. The CDR3 coding sequence is TGCGCCAGCAGCCTAGGGGGATACGATGAAAAACTGTTTTTT. Residues: CASSLGGYDEKLFF.

The CDR3 DNA reads TGTGCCAGCAGCCCAACTAGCGGGGCATACAATGAGCAGTTCTTC. Translation: CASSPTSGAYNEQFF. The rearrangement joins TRBV7-6 to TRBJ2-1; 10 positions match TRBD2. V dropped 5 bases and J dropped 4; count of bases not matched to a gene: 5. Germline CDR1 SGHVS, CDR2 FNYEAQ. This CDR3 has 15 residues.

The rearrangement links TRBV29-1 to TRBJ2-1; 9 positions match TRBD2. The V gene's germline CDR1 is SQVTM and CDR2 ANQGSEA. This CDR3 has 14 amino acids. V shed 6 bases, J shed 4 bases, and the junction held 7 bases outside the gene matches. CDR3 amino acids: CSVSGTSIYNEQFF. The CDR3 nucleotides are TGCAGCGTATCCGGGACTAGCATTTACAATGAGCAGTTCTTC.

A single count supports this clone. Other DNA sequences of this sample code for an identical CDR3. The rearrangement joins TRBV6-1 to TRBJ1-5; D is uncertain. CDR3 length equals 14 residues. The germline V and J ends were trimmed by 11 bases and 0 bases, with 14 bases remaining between them. Germline V gene lookup returns CDR1 MNHNS and CDR2 SASEGT. In DNA form, the CDR3 reads TGTGCCTCCCTCTTTGGACTTAGCAATCAGCCCCAGCATTTT. This gives the protein CASLFGLSNQPQHF.

This clone was detected only a few times. This chain links TRBV5-6 with TRBJ1-2; 7 bases are a match to TRBD1. Germline V CDR1 and CDR2: SGHDT, YYEEEE. This CDR3 is built from 14 residues. Trimming cost V 0 bases and J 4 bases; bases outside gene matches: 3. DNA of the CDR3: TGTGCCAGCAGCTTGGGGACAGGTATCTATGGCTACACCTTC. This codes for CASSLGTGIYGYTF.

The chain has TRBV6-5 and TRBJ1-2, with D unresolved. This CDR3 is built from 14 residues. Germline CDR1 and CDR2: MNHEY and SVGAGI. Trimming took off 5 bases at V and 2 bases at J, with 12 bases between the two ends. The CDR3 DNA sequence: TGTGCCAGCAGTCCCGCGACGGAGAACTATGGCTACACCTTC. Encoded protein: CASSPATENYGYTF.

The V gene is TRBV6-5, the J gene TRBJ2-3, with D hard to call. Trimming pared 6 bases from V and 2 bases from J, leaving 9 bases between. From germline, CDR1 is MNHEY and CDR2 SVGAGI. This CDR3 has 13 amino acids. The CDR3 region is CASSERSTDTQYF. The CDR3, as DNA: TGTGCCAGCAGCGAACGGTCCACAGATACGCAGTATTTT.

Regarding this clone: The junction and the germline gene differ at one end; a read error may be behind it. The chain links TRBV7-7 to TRBJ2-2; D is unresolved. The CDR3 has 14 amino acids. Germline-derived CDR1 and CDR2 are SSHAT and FNYEAQ (reference sequence). In DNA form, the CDR3 reads TGTGCTAGCAGCTTAGTCTTGAACACCGGGGAGCTGTTTTTT. Its protein is CASSLVLNTGELFF.